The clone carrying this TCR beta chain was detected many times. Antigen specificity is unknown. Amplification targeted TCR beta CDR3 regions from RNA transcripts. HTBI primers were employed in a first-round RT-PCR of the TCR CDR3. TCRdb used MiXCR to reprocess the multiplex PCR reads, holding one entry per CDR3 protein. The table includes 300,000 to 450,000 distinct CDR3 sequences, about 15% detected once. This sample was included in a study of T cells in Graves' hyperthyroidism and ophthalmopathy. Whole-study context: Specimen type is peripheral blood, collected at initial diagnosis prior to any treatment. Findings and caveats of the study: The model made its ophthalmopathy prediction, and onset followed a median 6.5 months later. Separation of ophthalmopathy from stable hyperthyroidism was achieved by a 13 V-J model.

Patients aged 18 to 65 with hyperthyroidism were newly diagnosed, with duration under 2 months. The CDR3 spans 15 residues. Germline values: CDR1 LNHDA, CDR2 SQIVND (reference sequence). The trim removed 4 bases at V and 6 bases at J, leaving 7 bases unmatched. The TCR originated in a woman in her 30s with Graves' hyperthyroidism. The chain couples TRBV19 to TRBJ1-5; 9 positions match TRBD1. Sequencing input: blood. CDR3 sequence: CASSTDRGSTQPQHF. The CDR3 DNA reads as TGTGCCAGTAGTACGGACAGGGGTTCCACTCAGCCCCAGCATTTT.